This T cell receptor beta chain was captured in a study of T cells in Graves' hyperthyroidism and ophthalmopathy (dated by TCRdb to the late 2010s). Describing the broader study: Peripheral blood samples were taken at initial diagnosis, before any treatment was given. Thyroid tissue and blood T-cell repertoires from six Graves' hyperthyroidism patients were also compared in the study. An independent validation cohort of around 19 hyperthyroidism patients and over 15 patients who later progressed to ophthalmopathy tested prospective prediction of ophthalmopathy. After blood sampling, hyperthyroidism patients were treated with methimazole at a starting dose of 30 mg daily, and ophthalmopathy patients were treated with high-dose intravenous methylprednisolone. TCR Vbeta CDR3 sequencing of 120 to 150 peripheral blood samples (over 40 ophthalmopathy, 75 to 80 hyperthyroidism and approximately 17 progressor patients) is reported in the paper. For training and testing, the 80 to 100 patients in the discovery cohort were randomly divided in a 7:3 ratio. To identify TCR V-J signatures that set the groups apart, the researchers used a discovery cohort of 100 patients, made up of around 42 with Graves' ophthalmopathy and around 58 with stable Graves' hyperthyroidism.

The paper as a whole reports these results and caveats: No statistical method was used to set the sample size in advance, and investigators knew the group allocation. In cross-validation, a model built on a 13 V-J signature told ophthalmopathy apart from stable hyperthyroidism with 85% to 90% sensitivity and roughly 81% specificity, and in testing the same model reached 80%/75%. Most expanded thyroid clonotypes (frequency above 0.001) were also detected in blood, suggesting blood repertoires may reflect thyroid immune responses. During validation, the model predicted progression to ophthalmopathy a median of roughly six months ahead of onset, with around 71% sensitivity and around 72% specificity.

This clonotype was detected ten times or more. Its binding antigen is unknown. The record has no base qualities; no much larger clone is one base away. The hyperthyroidism patients were between 18 and 65 years old and newly diagnosed, with a disease duration of less than 2 months. Exclusion was applied to patients with uncontrolled infections, other autoimmune diseases, pregnancy or lactation. Diagnoses were based on clinical symptoms, serum thyroxine and TRAb, thyroid ultrasound and orbital computed tomography. Blood from progressor patients was collected at the time of first diagnosis with hyperthyroidism, before any ophthalmopathy symptoms had appeared. Ficoll-Paque density gradient centrifugation was used to isolate PBMCs from under 11 ml of fresh peripheral blood. Progressor patients were first diagnosed with Graves' hyperthyroidism and then developed ophthalmopathy during follow-up. Trizol reagent was used to extract total RNA, and RNA quality was then checked on an Agilent 2100 Bioanalyzer.

The TCR beta CDR3 regions were amplified from RNA transcripts. The first round of RT-PCR for the TCR CDR3 was performed with the HTBI primer set and the Qiagen OneStep RT-PCR kit. Libraries were constructed in a second round of multiplex PCR, after which size selection and purification were carried out. Sequencing of the libraries was done on an Illumina HiSeq2000 using paired-end 100 bp reads. The paper's processing steps were these. SOAPnuke was used to process the raw data, with reads discarded if the reads contained adapters or uncalled bases, had a mean Phred below 15, or lacked an exact constant-primer or identifier match. High-quality paired reads were merged using COPE v1.2.5, and each unique nucleotide sequence was defined as a clonotype. MiTCR v1.1 was used to align the clonotypes against IMGT TRBV, TRBD and TRBJ reference segments. The analysis included only V-J combinations with a frequency above 0.0001, which together covered roughly 99% of the repertoires. The TCS score was defined as the ratio of F50 (clonal expansion) to E x V (chaos), calculated using BLOSUM62-based TCRdist between CDR3 peptides within each V-J. Welch's t-statistics and random forest reduced around 550 V-J features to 10 to 15, which were used in a naive Bayes classifier (R e1071). The public reads were reanalyzed by TCRdb: fastp trimming at Q25, MiXCR alignment, in-frame beta chains only. Under each unique CDR3 protein, matching rows form one entry showing the most common genes and DNA. What appears here as the V and J calls and clone size reflects TCRdb's work, not the paper's. The sample yields nearly 600,000 distinct CDR3 sequences; roughly 13% were counted once. Together, the top ten hold less than 6% of the sample.

Trimming removed 2 bases from V and 8 bases from J, leaving 15 bases between the germline ends. According to the germline V gene (reference sequence), CDR1 reads GTSNPN and CDR2 reads SVGIG. Its CDR3 holds 13 amino acids, cysteine through phenylalanine. Left in the record is the CDR3 DNA by itself, 39 bases read in frame from the first base. Material: blood. The origin of this receptor is a woman in her thirties with Graves' hyperthyroidism that later progressed to Graves' ophthalmopathy. The V and J genes are TRBV30 and TRBJ1-2; no D gene can be assigned with confidence. The DNA sequence is TGTGCCTGGAGTACTGGAACAGCAGGAGGCTACACCTTC. This codes for CAWSTGTAGGYTF.